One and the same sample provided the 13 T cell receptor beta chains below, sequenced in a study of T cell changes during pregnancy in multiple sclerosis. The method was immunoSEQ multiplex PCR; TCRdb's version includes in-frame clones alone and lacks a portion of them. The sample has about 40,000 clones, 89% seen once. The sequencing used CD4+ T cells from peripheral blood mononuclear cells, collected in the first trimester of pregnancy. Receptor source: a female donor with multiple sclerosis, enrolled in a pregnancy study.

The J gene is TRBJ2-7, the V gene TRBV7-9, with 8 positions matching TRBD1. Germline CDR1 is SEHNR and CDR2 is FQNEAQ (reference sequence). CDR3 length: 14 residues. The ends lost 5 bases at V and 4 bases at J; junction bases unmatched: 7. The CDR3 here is CASSGQGIRYEQYF. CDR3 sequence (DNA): TGTGCCAGCAGCGGACAGGGAATTCGTTACGAGCAGTACTTC.

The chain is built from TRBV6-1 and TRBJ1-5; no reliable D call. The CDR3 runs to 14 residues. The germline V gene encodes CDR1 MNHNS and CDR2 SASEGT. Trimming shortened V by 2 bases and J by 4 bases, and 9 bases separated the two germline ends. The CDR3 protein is CASSELSYNQPQHF. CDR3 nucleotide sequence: TGTGCCAGCAGTGAACTGTCTTATAATCAGCCCCAGCATTTT.

CDR3 sequence reads: CASSLGAGIIDKNIQYF. For the CDR3, the DNA is TGTGCCAGCAGCTTAGGGGCAGGGATTATAGACAAAAACATTCAGTACTTC. The V gene is TRBV7-9, the J gene TRBJ2-4; D perhaps matches TRBD1 (5 bases). Germline CDR1 reads SEHNR; CDR2 reads FQNEAQ (reference sequence). V lost 1 base and J lost 3, with 16 bases in between. The CDR3 has 17 amino acids.

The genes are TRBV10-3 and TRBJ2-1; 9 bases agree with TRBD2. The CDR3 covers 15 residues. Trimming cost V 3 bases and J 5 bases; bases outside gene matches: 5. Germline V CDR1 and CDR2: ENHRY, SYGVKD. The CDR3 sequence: CAISERLAGHNEQFF. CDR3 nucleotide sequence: TGTGCCATCAGTGAACGGCTAGCGGGACACAATGAGCAGTTCTTC.

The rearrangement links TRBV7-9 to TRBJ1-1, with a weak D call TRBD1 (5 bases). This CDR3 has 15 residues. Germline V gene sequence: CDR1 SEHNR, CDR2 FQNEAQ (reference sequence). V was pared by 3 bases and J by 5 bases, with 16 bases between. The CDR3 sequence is CASSFLRARQTEAFF. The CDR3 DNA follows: TGTGCCAGCAGCTTTCTCAGGGCCAGGCAAACTGAAGCTTTCTTT.

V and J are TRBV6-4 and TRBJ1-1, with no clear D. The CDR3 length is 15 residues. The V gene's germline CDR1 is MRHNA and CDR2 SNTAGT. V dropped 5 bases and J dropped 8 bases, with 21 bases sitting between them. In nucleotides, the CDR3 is TGTGCCAGCAGTCCCTCCCCAACGATCCCTACCGAAGCTTTCTTT. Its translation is CASSPSPTIPTEAFF.

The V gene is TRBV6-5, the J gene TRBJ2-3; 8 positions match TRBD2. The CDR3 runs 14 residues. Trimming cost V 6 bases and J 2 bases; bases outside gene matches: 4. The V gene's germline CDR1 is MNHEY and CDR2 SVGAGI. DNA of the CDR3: TGTGCCAGCAGAGCGGGGGCTCCCACAGATACGCAGTATTTT. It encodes CASRAGAPTDTQYF.

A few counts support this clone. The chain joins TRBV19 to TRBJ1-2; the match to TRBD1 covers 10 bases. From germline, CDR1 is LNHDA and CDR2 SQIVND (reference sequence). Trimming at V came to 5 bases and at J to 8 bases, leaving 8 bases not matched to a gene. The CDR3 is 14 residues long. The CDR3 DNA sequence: TGTGCCAGTAGTCGAGGGACAGGGGTACAGGGCTACACCTTC. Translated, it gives CASSRGTGVQGYTF.

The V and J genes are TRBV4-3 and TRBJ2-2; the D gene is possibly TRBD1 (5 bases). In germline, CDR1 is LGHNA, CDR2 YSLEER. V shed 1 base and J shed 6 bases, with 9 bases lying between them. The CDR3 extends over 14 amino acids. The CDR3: CASSQALGPGELFF. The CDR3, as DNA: TGCGCCAGCAGCCAAGCCCTGGGGCCCGGGGAGCTGTTTTTT.

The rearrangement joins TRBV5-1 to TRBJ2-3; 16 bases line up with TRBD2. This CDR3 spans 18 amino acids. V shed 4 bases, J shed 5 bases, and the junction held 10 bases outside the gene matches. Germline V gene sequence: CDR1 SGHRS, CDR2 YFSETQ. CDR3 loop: CASSIGTSGGAGRDTQYF. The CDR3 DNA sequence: TGCGCCAGCAGCATAGGGACTAGCGGGGGGGCTGGTAGAGATACGCAGTATTTT.

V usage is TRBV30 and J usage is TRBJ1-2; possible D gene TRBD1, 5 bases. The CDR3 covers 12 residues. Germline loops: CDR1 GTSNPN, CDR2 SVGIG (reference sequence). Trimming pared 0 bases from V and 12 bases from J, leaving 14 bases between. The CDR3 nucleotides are TGTGCCTGGAGTGTCCCGGCAGGGCCAAACACCTTC. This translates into CAWSVPAGPNTF.

The CDR3 sequence: CATSRATLTSTGNTGELFF. DNA for the CDR3: TGTGCCACCAGCAGAGCTACCCTGACTAGCACCGGGAACACCGGGGAGCTGTTTTTT. V is TRBV15 and J is TRBJ2-2; the match to TRBD2 covers 7 bases. J gave up 1 base and V 1 base, and 12 bases lay outside the gene matches. The CDR3 runs 19 residues. Germline CDR1 and CDR2: LNHNV and YYDKDF (reference sequence).

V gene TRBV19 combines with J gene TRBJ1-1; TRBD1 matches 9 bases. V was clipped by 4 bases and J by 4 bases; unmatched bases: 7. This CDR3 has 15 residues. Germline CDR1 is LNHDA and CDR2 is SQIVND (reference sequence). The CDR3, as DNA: TGTGCCAGTAGTACCCTGACAGGGGGTGCCACTGAAGCTTTCTTT. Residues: CASSTLTGGATEAFF.